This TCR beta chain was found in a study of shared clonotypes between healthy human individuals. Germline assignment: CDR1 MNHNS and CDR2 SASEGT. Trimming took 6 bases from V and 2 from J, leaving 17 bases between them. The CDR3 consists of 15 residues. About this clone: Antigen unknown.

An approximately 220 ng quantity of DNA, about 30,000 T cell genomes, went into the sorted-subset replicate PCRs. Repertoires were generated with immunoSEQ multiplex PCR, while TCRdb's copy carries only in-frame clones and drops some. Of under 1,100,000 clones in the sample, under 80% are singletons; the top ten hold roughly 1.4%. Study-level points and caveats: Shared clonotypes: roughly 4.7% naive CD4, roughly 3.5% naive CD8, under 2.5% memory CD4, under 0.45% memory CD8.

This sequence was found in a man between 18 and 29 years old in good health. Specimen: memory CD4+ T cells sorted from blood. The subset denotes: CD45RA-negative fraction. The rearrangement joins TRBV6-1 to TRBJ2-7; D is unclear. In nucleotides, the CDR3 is TGTGCCAGCAGACGAGCCGTGGACCCTACCTACGAGCAGTACTTC. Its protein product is CASRRAVDPTYEQYF.